A single T cell receptor (beta chain) is shown here with its context. This sample is part of a study of blood T cell repertoires in COVID-19. V shed 1 base, J shed 3 bases, and the junction held 3 bases outside the gene matches. Germline V lookup: CDR1 SGHNT, CDR2 YYREEE (reference sequence). This CDR3 has 15 amino acids. Original handling: Reference gene primer amplification gave estimated nucleated cell counts. Libraries were prepared by immunoSEQ multiplex PCR; TCRdb keeps only in-frame clonotypes and omits some of them. V, J and clone size were drawn from that table, and D and trimming were deduced from the DNA. The profile shows some 100,000 clones, 88% of them singletons.

This chain links TRBV5-4 with TRBJ2-2, with 7 nucleotides matching TRBD2. Material: peripheral blood. The origin of this receptor is a woman aged 80 or over with active COVID-19. The CDR3 is CASSLTSVHTGELFF. CDR3 in DNA: TGTGCCAGCAGCTTGACTAGCGTCCACACCGGGGAGCTGTTTTTT.